This T cell receptor beta chain stems from a study of blood T cell repertoires in COVID-19. At the level of the study: Samples came from the United States, Italy and Spain, spanning acute and convalescent COVID-19. The cDNA or gDNA used as material had been derived from T cells, B-cell-depleted T cells, or PBMCs.

Regarding this clone: The junction differs from germline at one of its ends, possibly a read error.

Original analysis: It was from reference gene primer amplification that nucleated cell counts were estimated. Libraries were prepared by immunoSEQ multiplex PCR; TCRdb keeps only in-frame clonotypes and omits some of them. The DNA was the basis for D and trimming; V, J and clone size are from that table. This table has some 370,000 clones, around 90% appearing once. The CDR3 spans 15 residues. Germline V gene sequence: CDR1 SSHAT, CDR2 FNYEAQ (reference sequence). What was sequenced was peripheral blood. The receptor's source is a man younger than 35 with active or convalescent COVID-19. The V and J genes are TRBV7-7 and TRBJ2-2, with D unresolved. The CDR3, as DNA: TGTGCTAGCAGCACAAAACCAACGAACACCGGGGAGCTGTTTTTT. Its translation: CASSTKPTNTGELFF.